Listed below are T cell receptor beta chains from one sample, sequenced in a study of glioma-infiltrating T cells after dendritic cell vaccination. Sequenced by immunoSEQ multiplex PCR; TCRdb stores in-frame clones only, minus some. The profile shows some 78,000 clones, 85% of them singletons. The starting material was blood, obtained after dendritic cell vaccination. These receptors originate from a human donor with glioblastoma. The CDR3 runs from the conserved cysteine through the conserved F or W. Fields, in order: clone size, D gene, J gene, V gene, CDR3 protein, CDR3 DNA. D genes are given only for firm matches. Clone size appears in some rows only: once, few, many, or a class for an expanded clone.

.,.,TRBJ2-1,TRBV7-9,CASSATGNFAYNEQFF,TGTGCCAGCAGCGCTACAGGTAACTTTGCCTACAATGAGCAGTTCTTC
.,TRBD1,TRBJ2-7,TRBV19,CASSLGQNFEQYF,TGTGCCAGTAGCTTGGGACAGAACTTCGAGCAGTACTTC
.,TRBD1,TRBJ1-1,TRBV13,CASSTTRDRGLNTEAFF,TGTGCCAGCAGCACTACGAGGGACAGGGGGCTTAACACTGAAGCTTTCTTT
.,TRBD2,TRBJ2-7,TRBV6-5,CASSPGTSGSFEQYF,TGTGCCAGCAGCCCTGGGACTAGCGGGAGCTTCGAGCAGTACTTC
.,.,TRBJ1-6,TRBV6-5,CASSMDSRSASPLHF,TGTGCCAGCAGTATGGACAGCCGCTCGGCCTCACCCCTCCACTTT
.,.,TRBJ2-7,TRBV5-5,CASSLVRLVHGYEQYF,TGTGCCAGCAGCTTGGTAAGACTAGTACATGGTTACGAGCAGTACTTC
.,.,TRBJ1-1,TRBV29-1,CSVGAQINTEAFF,TGCAGCGTTGGGGCTCAAATAAACACTGAAGCTTTCTTT
.,.,TRBJ1-2,TRBV6-6,CASSYSGEANYGYTF,TGTGCCAGCAGTTACTCAGGAGAAGCTAACTATGGCTACACCTTC
.,TRBD1,TRBJ1-5,TRBV11-2,CASSLGQGLNQPQHF,TGTGCCAGCAGCTTGGGACAGGGACTCAATCAGCCCCAGCATTTT
.,.,TRBJ1-2,TRBV2,CASRRTDVYGYTF,TGTGCCAGCAGAAGGACAGATGTCTATGGCTACACCTTC
.,TRBD1,TRBJ2-3,TRBV30,CAWGVRDRVFFVGTDTQYF,TGTGCCTGGGGTGTACGGGACAGGGTATTTTTCGTCGGCACAGATACGCAGTATTTT
.,TRBD2,TRBJ2-7,TRBV18,CASSPGTRGLEQYF,TGTGCCAGCTCACCTGGGACTAGGGGCCTCGAGCAGTACTTC
once,.,TRBJ1-4,TRBV29-1,CSVVSGANEKLFF,TGCAGCGTGGTTTCGGGTGCTAATGAAAAACTGTTTTTT
.,.,TRBJ2-6,TRBV5-1,CASSSISSGANVLTF,TGCGCCAGCAGCTCGATTAGCTCTGGGGCCAACGTCCTGACTTTC
.,TRBD1,TRBJ2-7,TRBV13,CASSFLAGGVGKGYEQYF,TGTGCCAGCAGCTTCCTGGCAGGGGGCGTAGGGAAGGGATACGAGCAGTACTTC
.,TRBD1,TRBJ1-6,TRBV5-4,CASSLPVGTGGTPPLHF,TGTGCCAGCAGCCTGCCGGTTGGGACAGGCGGAACTCCACCCCTCCACTTT
once,.,TRBJ1-2,TRBV5-6,CASSLGGGQGGGYTF,TGTGCCAGCAGCTTGGGCGGAGGGCAGGGCGGAGGCTACACCTTC
.,TRBD2,TRBJ2-7,TRBV6-5,CASSYSGLGAYEQYF,TGTGCCAGCAGTTACTCAGGACTAGGGGCCTACGAGCAGTACTTC
.,TRBD1,TRBJ1-5,TRBV6-5,CASSQTGGRHQPQHF,TGTGCCAGCAGTCAGACAGGGGGCCGGCATCAGCCCCAGCATTTT
.,.,TRBJ2-7,TRBV5-1,CASSLGWEYEQYF,TGCGCCAGCAGCTTGGGGTGGGAGTACGAGCAGTACTTC
.,.,TRBJ2-7,TRBV19,CASSITGTYEQYF,TGTGCCAGTAGTATTACAGGGACCTACGAGCAGTACTTC
.,TRBD1,TRBJ2-2,TRBV19,CASSYSQGAGTGELFF,TGTGCCAGTAGCTACTCACAGGGGGCGGGGACCGGGGAGCTGTTTTTT
few,.,TRBJ2-1,TRBV5-1,CASSLQVNEQFF,TGCGCCAGCAGCTTACAAGTCAATGAGCAGTTCTTC
.,.,TRBJ1-3,TRBV19,CASRRTAGNTIYF,TGTGCCAGTAGGCGGACAGCTGGAAACACCATATATTTT
.,TRBD2,TRBJ2-2,TRBV7-3,CASSFPAGVGNTGELFF,TGTGCCAGCAGCTTCCCAGCGGGGGTCGGGAACACCGGGGAGCTGTTTTTT
.,TRBD1,TRBJ2-3,TRBV27,CASRDRQGITDTQYF,TGTGCCAGCAGAGACAGACAGGGTATCACAGATACGCAGTATTTT
.,.,TRBJ1-2,TRBV28,CASSFIRANYGYTF,TGTGCCAGCAGTTTTATCCGAGCTAACTATGGCTACACCTTC
.,TRBD1,TRBJ1-1,TRBV7-2,CASSFGGGRNTEAFF,TGTGCCAGCAGCTTCGGAGGGGGCAGGAACACTGAAGCTTTCTTT
once,.,TRBJ1-2,TRBV7-2,CASSHLRDFGYGYTF,TGTGCCAGCAGCCACCTCAGGGATTTTGGGTATGGCTACACCTTC
.,TRBD2,TRBJ2-1,TRBV6-5,CASSYGTSGTYNEQFF,TGTGCCAGCAGTTATGGGACTAGCGGAACCTACAATGAGCAGTTCTTC
.,TRBD2,TRBJ2-5,TRBV30,CAWSVLAGGWETQYF,TGTGCCTGGAGTGTACTAGCGGGAGGGTGGGAGACCCAGTACTTC
.,TRBD1,TRBJ1-1,TRBV6-5,CASTGQGATTEAFF,TGTGCCAGCACCGGACAGGGTGCGACCACTGAAGCTTTCTTT